Presented here are 32 T cell receptor beta chains from one specimen sequenced in a study of shared clonotypes between healthy human individuals. Here immunoSEQ multiplex PCR was the method, and the copy in TCRdb shows in-frame clones only, minus some. The sample holds 2 million to 2.5 million clones; approximately 96% are singletons and the top ten take roughly 0.13%. Material: naive CD4+ T cells sorted from blood. The sample's subset: CD45RA+ positively selected. These receptors all stem from a man aged 18 to 29 in good health.

This clone has a single count. The chain carries TRBV10-3 and TRBJ2-1; 12 bases fit TRBD2. After removal of 4 bases from V and 6 bases from J, the junction contained 4 bases not matched to a gene. The germline V gene has CDR1 ENHRY and CDR2 SYGVKD. The CDR3 runs to 15 residues. For the CDR3, the DNA is TGTGCCATCAGTGTGTCACTAGCGGGAGGCAATGAGCAGTTCTTC. Translation: CAISVSLAGGNEQFF.

This clone appeared once. The chain recombines TRBV7-9 with TRBJ2-7; D might be TRBD1 (6 bases). The CDR3 is 16 amino acids. In germline, CDR1 is SEHNR, CDR2 FQNEAQ (reference sequence). V was trimmed by 4 bases and J by 0 bases, leaving 16 bases between them. CDR3 bases: TGTGCCAGCAGCTGGACACAGGGACGGATCTCCTACGAGCAGTACTTC. Translated, it gives CASSWTQGRISYEQYF.

This clone was observed once. The chain recombines TRBV5-6 with TRBJ2-3; TRBD2 matches at 8 bases. Germline V lookup: CDR1 SGHDT, CDR2 YYEEEE. The CDR3 contains 15 residues. V was pared by 5 bases and J by 6 bases, with 11 bases of the junction left unmatched. CDR3 sequence reads: CASRPSGGPPDTQYF. As DNA, the CDR3 is TGTGCCAGCAGACCAAGCGGGGGCCCCCCGGATACGCAGTATTTT.

About this clone: The sample has other DNA sequences that encode this CDR3 too. The V call is TRBV5-1, the J call TRBJ1-6; 7 bases match TRBD1. Trimming cost V 3 bases and J 6 bases; bases outside gene matches: 3. The CDR3 runs to 14 residues. CDR1 and CDR2 (germline): SGHRS, YFSETQ. The CDR3 bases are TGCGCCAGCAGCTCGGGGGACAGTAATTCACCCCTCCACTTT. This translates into CASSSGDSNSPLHF.

The CDR3 reads CASSLAGDPYEQYF. The CDR3 DNA is TGTGCCAGCAGCTTAGCAGGGGACCCCTACGAGCAGTACTTC. V and J are TRBV7-8 and TRBJ2-7; D may match TRBD1 or TRBD2 (5 bases each). The germline CDR1 and CDR2 sequences are SGHVS and FQNEAQ. The CDR3 loop spans 14 amino acids. Trimming stripped 0 bases from V and 2 bases from J, with 8 bases between.

The rearrangement uses TRBV7-9 and TRBJ1-5; perhaps TRBD1 as D (5 bases). The CDR3 sequence is 14 residues long. Germline lookup yields CDR1 SEHNR and CDR2 FQNEAQ (reference sequence). V lost 11 bases and J lost 0, with 14 bases in between. DNA of the CDR3: TGTGCCTCGGGTGGGGACCATAGCAATCAGCCCCAGCATTTT. Amino acids: CASGGDHSNQPQHF.

The chain is built from TRBV5-4 and TRBJ1-2; 7 bases map to TRBD1. Germline V lookup: CDR1 SGHNT, CDR2 YYREEE (reference sequence). Trimming at V came to 5 bases and at J to 4 bases, leaving 11 bases not matched to a gene. The CDR3 consists of 15 residues. This chain's CDR3 is CASRLKLGTAYGYTF. The CDR3 nucleotides are TGTGCCAGCAGGTTAAAATTAGGGACAGCCTATGGCTACACCTTC. The whole variable domain, remainder taken from reference TRBV5-4 and TRBJ1-2, is ETGVTQSPTHLIKTRGQQVTLRCSSQSGHNTVSWYQQALGQGPQFIFQYYREEENGRGNFPPRFSGLQFPNYSSELNVNALELDDSALYLCASRLKLGTAYGYTFGSGTRLTVV.

The gene calls are TRBV5-1 and TRBJ2-5; D might be TRBD2 (7 bases). The germline V and J ends were trimmed by 0 bases and 4 bases, with 16 bases remaining between them. This CDR3 has 16 amino acids. Germline CDR1 reads SGHRS; CDR2 reads YFSETQ. The CDR3, as DNA: TGCGCCAGCAGCTTGGTAGGGGGGGACCCGCGAGAGACCCAGTACTTC. It is translated as CASSLVGGDPRETQYF.

The V call is TRBV18, the J call TRBJ1-4; TRBD1 aligns across 12 bases. Germline CDR1 KGHSH, CDR2 LQKENI. Unmatched junction bases numbered 5, after V lost 3 bases and J lost 3 bases. The CDR3 extends over 17 amino acids. The CDR3 is CASSPSRDRGPNEKLFF. The CDR3 bases are TGTGCCAGCTCACCTTCCCGGGACAGGGGGCCTAATGAAAAACTGTTTTTT. The entire variable domain, with the rest obtained from reference TRBV18 and TRBJ1-4, is as follows: NAGVMQNPRHLVRRRGQEARLRCSPMKGHSHVYWYRQLPEEGLKFMVYLQKENIIDESGMPKERFSAEFPKEGPSILRIQQVVRGDSAAYFCASSPSRDRGPNEKLFFGSGTQLSVL.

The chain is built from TRBV5-1 and TRBJ2-3, with 12 nucleotides matching TRBD1. The V gene end was trimmed by 1 base and the J gene end by 3 bases; junction bases not matched to a gene: 6. Germline CDR1 SGHRS, CDR2 YFSETQ. The CDR3 is made up of 17 amino acids. Here the CDR3 DNA reads TGCGCCAGCAGCTTGAGCCGGGACAGGGGGCGAACAGATACGCAGTATTTT. It is translated as CASSLSRDRGRTDTQYF.

With respect to this clone: At the DNA level, this CDR3 is encoded by other sequences in the same sample as well. CDR3 protein: CASSPRGENTEAFF. The CDR3 DNA follows: TGTGCCAGCTCACCAAGGGGAGAGAACACTGAAGCTTTCTTT. This sequence joins TRBV18 and TRBJ1-1; possibly TRBD1 for D (5 bases). Trimming cost V 2 bases and J 1 base, with 8 bases left between them. CDR3 length: 14 residues. Germline V gene sequence: CDR1 KGHSH, CDR2 LQKENI.

The chain couples TRBV14 to TRBJ1-3; TRBD1 matches at 8 bases. The CDR3 extends over 14 amino acids. Per the germline V gene, CDR1 is SGHDN and CDR2 is FVKESK. J was trimmed by 3 bases and V by 8 bases; bases with no gene match: 6. CDR3 in DNA: TGTGCCAGCGGCGCAGGGGGCTTTGGAAACACCATATATTTT. This encodes CASGAGGFGNTIYF.

The V call is TRBV19, the J call TRBJ1-5, with D possibly TRBD1 on 6 matching bases. This CDR3 has 14 amino acids. Per the germline V gene, CDR1 is LNHDA and CDR2 is SQIVND (reference sequence). The V end lost 7 bases, the J end lost 0 bases, and 10 bases lay between the germline ends. DNA of the CDR3: TGTGCCAGTACCAAGGGGGGTAGCAATCAGCCCCAGCATTTT. This encodes CASTKGGSNQPQHF.

Details on this clone: This CDR3 is also generated by other DNA sequences in the sample. V usage is TRBV6-1 and J usage is TRBJ1-6, with D uncertain. The V and J ends lost 6 bases and 6 bases respectively, with 9 bases between them. The CDR3 covers 13 residues. Germline assignment: CDR1 MNHNS and CDR2 SASEGT. The CDR3 bases are TGTGCCAGCAGCCCAGGTGCTAATTCACCCCTCCACTTT. Its translation is CASSPGANSPLHF.

Regarding this clone: Sequence at one end of the junction differs from germline and may be a read error. The J gene is TRBJ1-3, the V gene TRBV18, with 10 nucleotides matching TRBD1. Per the germline V gene, CDR1 is KGHSH and CDR2 is LQKENI. CDR3 length: 17 amino acids. CDR3 sequence (DNA): TGTGCCAGCTCCCCACAGATCGGGACAGGGGCCGGAAACACCATATATTTT. Translation gives CASSPQIGTGAGNTIYF. Full variable domain (missing parts from reference TRBV18 and TRBJ1-3): NAGVMQNPRHLVRRRGQEARLRCSPMKGHSHVYWYRQLPEEGLKFMVYLQKENIIDESGMPKERFSAEFPKEGPSILRIQQVVRGDSAAYFCASSPQIGTGAGNTIYFGEGSWLTVV.

Written as DNA, the CDR3 is TGTGCCAGCAGCTTGTGGTCAGGACAGACGACCGGGGAGCTGTTTTTT. This encodes CASSLWSGQTTGELFF. V gene TRBV5-5 combines with J gene TRBJ2-2; D is perhaps TRBD1 (6 bases). Germline V lookup: CDR1 SGHKS, CDR2 YYEKEE (reference sequence). The CDR3 is 16 residues long. Trimming took off 1 base at V and 5 bases at J, with 15 bases between the two ends.

This clone is a singleton in its sample. The CDR3 region is CASSLGRGLAYEQFF. The CDR3 bases are TGTGCCAGCAGCTTAGGTCGGGGCCTAGCGTATGAGCAGTTCTTC. This chain joins TRBV11-2 and TRBJ2-1; tentatively, D is TRBD2 (6 bases). Trimming stripped 1 base from V and 8 bases from J, with 15 bases between. The CDR3 has 15 amino acids. Germline lookup yields CDR1 SGHAT and CDR2 FQNNGV.

This clone came up once. J is TRBJ1-2 and V is TRBV5-4; D perhaps matches TRBD1 (5 bases). Trimming cost V 1 base and J 2 bases, with 9 bases left between them. This CDR3 is built from 14 residues. CDR1 SGHNT and CDR2 YYREEE come from the germline V gene (reference sequence). The CDR3 reads CASSLTTVNYGYTF. CDR3 nucleotides: TGTGCCAGCAGCTTGACGACAGTGAACTATGGCTACACCTTC.

The chain uses TRBV21-1 and TRBJ2-7; TRBD2 is the table's D call and was not checked against the DNA. TRBV21-1 constitutes a pseudogene. The CDR3 is 12 amino acids. The CDR3 nucleotides read TGTGCCAGCAGCTTCGTTACCTACGAGCAGTACTTC. This encodes CASSFVTYEQYF.

The chain links TRBV18 to TRBJ2-7; TRBD2 agrees at 9 bases. This CDR3 is 19 amino acids long. CDR1 and CDR2 (germline): KGHSH, LQKENI. V lost 3 bases and J lost 5; bases outside the gene matches: 20. The CDR3 region is CASSPLRSAGGWGAHEQYF. The CDR3 nucleotides are TGTGCCAGCTCACCGCTCCGATCAGCGGGGGGCTGGGGGGCCCACGAGCAGTACTTC.

V usage is TRBV19 and J usage is TRBJ1-6, with TRBD1 matching 8 bases. The CDR3 sequence is 13 residues long. The V gene's germline CDR1 is LNHDA and CDR2 SQIVND (reference sequence). With 9 bases clipped from V and 7 bases from J, the junction kept 5 bases outside the gene matches. The CDR3 loop is CASQDRVNSPLHF. DNA for the CDR3: TGTGCCAGCCAGGACAGGGTGAATTCACCCCTCCACTTT.

The chain has TRBV5-1 and TRBJ1-2; 11 bases are shared with TRBD1. V shed 3 bases and J 7 bases; nucleotides not matched to a gene: 2. Per the germline V gene, CDR1 is SGHRS and CDR2 is YFSETQ. There are 13 residues in the CDR3. CDR3 DNA: TGCGCCAGCAGCTACGGACAGGGGGCTGGCTACACCTTC. Translated: CASSYGQGAGYTF.

The chain couples TRBV6-1 to TRBJ2-3; 7 bases agree with TRBD2. V shed 1 base and J 0 bases; nucleotides not matched to a gene: 4. The CDR3 has 16 residues. Looked up from germline, CDR1 is MNHNS and CDR2 is SASEGT. Written as DNA, the CDR3 is TGTGCCAGCAGTGAAGAGCCTAGCGGAAGCACAGATACGCAGTATTTT. This translates into CASSEEPSGSTDTQYF.

The chain links TRBV25-1 to TRBJ2-1; TRBD1 might be the D (6 bases). The V end was cut by 5 bases, the J end by 3 bases, with 14 bases between. CDR3 size: 15 residues. Germline V gene lookup returns CDR1 MGHDK and CDR2 SYGVNS. The CDR3 region has the DNA TGTGCCAGCAGTCGAGGTGGGACATTCTACAATGAGCAGTTCTTC. This encodes CASSRGGTFYNEQFF.

This chain uses TRBV6-5 with TRBJ1-4; D is perhaps TRBD1 (6 bases). CDR1 is MNHEY and CDR2 is SVGAGI in the germline V gene. V lost 6 bases, J lost 6 bases, and 14 bases lay in between. There are 14 residues in the CDR3. CDR3 DNA: TGTGCCAGCAGAAACCAGGGGCGGGATGAAAAACTGTTTTTT. This encodes CASRNQGRDEKLFF.

The rearrangement links TRBV29-1 to TRBJ2-1; 11 nucleotides match TRBD2. Losses at the gene ends were 5 bases for V and 10 bases for J; bases not matched to a gene: 13. The length of the CDR3 is 15 residues. The germline gives CDR1 SQVTM, CDR2 ANQGSEA. The CDR3 DNA reads TGCAGCGTTTCCGGAACTAGCGGGGGCCTATTCGAGCAGTTCTTC. Its translation: CSVSGTSGGLFEQFF.

This chain connects TRBV6-6 to TRBJ2-3; no definite D call. The germline V and J ends were trimmed by 4 bases and 4 bases, with 9 bases remaining between them. The CDR3 runs 13 residues. Germline CDR1 and CDR2: MNHNY and SVGAGI (reference sequence). The CDR3 coding sequence is TGTGCCAGCAGTTCTGGGCAGGCAGATACGCAGTATTTT. It yields the protein CASSSGQADTQYF.

This chain joins TRBV18 and TRBJ2-7; unclear D gene. CDR1 is KGHSH and CDR2 is LQKENI in the germline V gene. V was trimmed by 3 bases and J by 6 bases, leaving 15 bases between them. The CDR3 spans 14 residues. The CDR3 is CASSPPGPPLEQYF. CDR3 coding DNA: TGTGCCAGCTCACCTCCAGGACCACCGCTCGAGCAGTACTTC.

The V and J genes are TRBV7-8 and TRBJ1-2; TRBD1 might be the D (5 bases). Germline CDR1 reads SGHVS; CDR2 reads FQNEAQ. The V end lost 3 bases, the J end lost 8 bases, and 22 bases lay between the germline ends. The CDR3 consists of 16 residues. In nucleotides, the CDR3 is TGTGCCAGCAGCTTGGTAGCCGGGCCCCAAAAGGGGGGCTACACCTTC. Translated: CASSLVAGPQKGGYTF. Full variable domain (missing parts from reference TRBV7-8 and TRBJ1-2): GAGVSQSPRYKVAKRGQDVALRCDPISGHVSLFWYQQALGQGPEFLTYFQNEAQLDKSGLPSDRFFAERPEGSVSTLKIQRTQQEDSAVYLCASSLVAGPQKGGYTFGSGTRLTVV.

V and J are TRBV2 and TRBJ2-1; no firm D call. The V and J ends lost 10 bases and 5 bases respectively, with 12 bases between them. CDR3 length equals 12 residues. Germline CDR1 is SNHLY and CDR2 is FYNNEI. This chain's CDR3 is CATRLLHNEQFF. Here the CDR3 DNA reads TGTGCCACTCGCCTACTTCACAATGAGCAGTTCTTC.

This chain connects TRBV28 to TRBJ2-5; 7 bases agree with TRBD1. Germline CDR1 reads MDHEN; CDR2 reads SYDVKM. After removal of 7 bases from V and 2 bases from J, the junction contained 10 bases not matched to a gene. The CDR3 has 15 amino acids. The CDR3 loop reads CASKPRTGIQETQYF. The CDR3 DNA reads TGTGCCAGCAAGCCAAGGACAGGTATACAAGAGACCCAGTACTTC.

The chain links TRBV10-3 to TRBJ2-3, with D hard to call. CDR3 size: 11 residues. CDR1 and CDR2 from the germline V gene are ENHRY and SYGVKD. The germline V and J ends were trimmed by 4 bases and 5 bases, with 4 bases remaining between them. Here the CDR3 reads CAISVLDTQYF. CDR3 DNA: TGTGCCATCAGTGTATTAGATACGCAGTATTTT.